This T cell receptor (beta chain) was documented in a study of vaccination and CD4 T cells after COVID-19. At the Johns Hopkins FTIC core, DNA taken from cultured CD4+ T cells was sequenced by way of the Oncomine TCR Beta short-read assay. TCRdb redid the calling of the PCR reads with MiXCR, one entry per CDR3 protein. The sample has under 20,000 distinct CDR3 sequences, 43% seen once. The CDR3 consists of 15 residues. V lost 2 bases and J 4 bases, leaving 15 bases between the germline ends. Germline assignment: CDR1 GTSNPN and CDR2 SVGIG (reference sequence). This clonotype was seen a handful of times. Antigen unknown. Overall study results and limits: Looking at convalescent patients, 304 of their 307 vaccine-specific clones were spike mono-reactive.

The treatment was: roughly 10-day PBMC culture with coronavirus spike peptide pools or control peptides (ViraFEST assay). The TCR was taken from a human donor who had recovered from COVID-19. Sequences were derived from CD4+ T cells from blood, cultured in vitro, sampled after SARS-CoV-2 vaccination. The chain carries TRBV30 and TRBJ1-5; TRBD1 might be the D (5 bases). Written as DNA, the CDR3 is TGTGCCTGGAGTCCCGGGGCCTGGGGAAATCAGCCCCAGCATTTT. Its protein product is CAWSPGAWGNQPQHF.